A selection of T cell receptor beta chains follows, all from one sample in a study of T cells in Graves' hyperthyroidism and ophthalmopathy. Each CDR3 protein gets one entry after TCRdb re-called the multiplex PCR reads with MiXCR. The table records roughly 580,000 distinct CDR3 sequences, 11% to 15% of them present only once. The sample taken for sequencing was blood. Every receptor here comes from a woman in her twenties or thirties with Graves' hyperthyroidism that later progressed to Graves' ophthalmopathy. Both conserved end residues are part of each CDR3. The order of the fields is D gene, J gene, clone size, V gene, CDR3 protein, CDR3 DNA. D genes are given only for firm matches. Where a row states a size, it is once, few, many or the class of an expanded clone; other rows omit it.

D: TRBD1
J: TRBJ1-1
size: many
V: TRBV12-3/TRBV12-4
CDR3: CASSLVGQGEKRKKAFF
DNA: TGTGCCAGCAGTTTAGTCGGTCAGGGGGAAAAGCGGAAGAAAGCTTTCTTT

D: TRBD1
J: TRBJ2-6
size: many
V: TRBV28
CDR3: CASSQGGTGIGSGANVLTF
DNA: TGTGCCAGCAGCCAGGGGGGGACAGGGATAGGTTCTGGGGCCAACGTCCTGACTTTC

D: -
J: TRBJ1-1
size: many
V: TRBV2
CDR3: CASSGQHTEAFF
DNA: TGTGCCAGCAGCGGACAGCACACTGAAGCTTTCTTT

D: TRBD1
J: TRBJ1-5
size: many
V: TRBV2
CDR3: CASSTGTGDNQPQHF
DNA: TGTGCCAGCAGTACCGGGACAGGGGACAATCAGCCCCAGCATTTT

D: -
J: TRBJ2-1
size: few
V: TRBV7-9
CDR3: CASSLPMREQFF
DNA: TGTGCCAGCAGCTTACCTATGAGGGAGCAGTTCTTC

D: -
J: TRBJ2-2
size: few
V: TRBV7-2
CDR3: CASSPTGFGELFF
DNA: TGTGCCAGCAGCCCTACAGGGTTCGGGGAGCTGTTTTTT

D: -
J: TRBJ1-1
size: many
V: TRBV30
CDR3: CAGEGLLNTEAFF
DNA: TGTGCCGGAGAGGGACTGTTGAACACTGAAGCTTTCTTT

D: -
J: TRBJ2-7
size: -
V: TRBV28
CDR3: CASSFMGAGYEQYF
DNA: TGTGCCAGCAGTTTTATGGGCGCCGGCTACGAGCAGTACTTC

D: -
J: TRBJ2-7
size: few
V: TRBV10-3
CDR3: CAISELGSSYEQYF
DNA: TGTGCCATCAGTGAGCTGGGTAGTTCCTACGAGCAGTACTTC

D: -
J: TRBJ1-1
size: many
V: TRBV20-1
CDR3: CSAREGAPGTEAFF
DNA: TGCAGTGCTAGAGAAGGGGCCCCGGGCACTGAAGCTTTCTTT

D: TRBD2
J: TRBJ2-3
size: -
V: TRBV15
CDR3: CATSSPPKREALYTQYF
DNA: TGTGCCACCAGCAGCCCTCCGAAGCGGGAGGCCCTGTATACGCAGTATTTT

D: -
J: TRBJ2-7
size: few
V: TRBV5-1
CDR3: CASSWGSGSNEQYF
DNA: TGCGCCAGCAGCTGGGGGTCTGGATCCAACGAGCAGTACTTC

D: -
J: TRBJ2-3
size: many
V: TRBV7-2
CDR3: CASSLAEGADTQYF
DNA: TGTGCCAGCAGCTTAGCGGAAGGGGCAGATACGCAGTATTTT

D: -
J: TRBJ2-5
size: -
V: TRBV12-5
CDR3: CASGFWPQETQYF
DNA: TGTGCTAGTGGTTTCTGGCCCCAAGAGACCCAGTACTTC

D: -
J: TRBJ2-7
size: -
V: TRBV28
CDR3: CASRQGTPEQYF
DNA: TGTGCCAGCAGACAGGGAACCCCCGAGCAGTACTTC

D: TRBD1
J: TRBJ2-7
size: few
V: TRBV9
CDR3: CASSPGRGTAVNEQYF
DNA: TGTGCCAGCAGCCCCGGACGAGGGACAGCCGTTAATGAGCAGTACTTC

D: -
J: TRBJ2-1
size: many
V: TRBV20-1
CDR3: CSARVPDIRGHEQFF
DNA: TGCAGTGCTAGAGTACCCGATATAAGGGGTCATGAGCAGTTCTTC

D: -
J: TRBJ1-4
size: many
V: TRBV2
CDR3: CASSEGTTDAEKLFF
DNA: TGTGCCAGCAGTGAAGGTACGACAGACGCTGAAAAACTGTTTTTT

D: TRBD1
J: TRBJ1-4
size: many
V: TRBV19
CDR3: CASRTDRVNEKLFF
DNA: TGTGCCAGTAGAACCGACAGGGTAAATGAAAAACTGTTTTTT

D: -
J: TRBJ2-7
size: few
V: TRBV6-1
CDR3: CASSVTRSYEQYF
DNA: TGTGCCAGCAGCGTTACGAGGAGTTACGAGCAGTACTTC

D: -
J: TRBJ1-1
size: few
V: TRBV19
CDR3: CASSTVLVNTEAFF
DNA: TGTGCCAGTAGTACCGTCCTTGTGAACACTGAAGCTTTCTTT

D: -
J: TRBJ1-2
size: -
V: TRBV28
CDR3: CASSFRALDYGYTF
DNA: TGTGCCAGCAGTTTCAGAGCACTCGACTATGGCTACACCTTC

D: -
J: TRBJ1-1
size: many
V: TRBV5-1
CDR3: CASSLGFDSEAFF
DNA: TGCGCCAGCAGCTTGGGGTTCGACAGTGAAGCTTTCTTT

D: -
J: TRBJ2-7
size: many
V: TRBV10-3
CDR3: CAISANWQENEQYF
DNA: TGTGCCATCAGTGCGAACTGGCAGGAAAACGAGCAGTACTTC

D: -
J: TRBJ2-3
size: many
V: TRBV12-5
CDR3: CASGSYLIGGDTQYF
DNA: TGTGCTAGTGGTTCGTACTTGATAGGAGGGGATACGCAGTATTTT

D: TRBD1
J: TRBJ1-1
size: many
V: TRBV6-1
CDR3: CASSSPGTGGLEAFF
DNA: TGTGCCAGCAGTTCGCCCGGGACAGGGGGACTTGAAGCTTTCTTT

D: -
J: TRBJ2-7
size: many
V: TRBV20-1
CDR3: CSVAQGVYYEQYF
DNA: TGCAGTGTCGCCCAGGGAGTCTACTACGAGCAGTACTTC

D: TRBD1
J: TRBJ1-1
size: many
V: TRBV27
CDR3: CASSPNPGGNEAFF
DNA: TGTGCCAGCAGTCCCAATCCAGGGGGAAATGAAGCTTTCTTT

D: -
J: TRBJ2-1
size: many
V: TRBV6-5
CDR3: CASSYGALYNEQFF
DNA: TGTGCCAGCAGTTACGGCGCCCTTTACAATGAGCAGTTCTTC

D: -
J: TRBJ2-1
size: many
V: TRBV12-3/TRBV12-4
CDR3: CASQTSSGNEQFF
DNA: TGTGCCAGTCAGACTAGTTCTGGTAATGAGCAGTTCTTC

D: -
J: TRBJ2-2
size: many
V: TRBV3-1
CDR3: CASSQAPDTGELFF
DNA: TGTGCCAGCAGCCAAGCCCCCGACACCGGGGAGCTGTTTTTT

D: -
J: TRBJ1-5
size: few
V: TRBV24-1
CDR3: CATSDNSPGRYNQPQHF
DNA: TGTGCCACCAGTGATAATTCCCCGGGACGGTACAATCAGCCCCAGCATTTT

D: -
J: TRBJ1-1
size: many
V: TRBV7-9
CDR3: CASSLVATEAFF
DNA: TGTGCCAGCAGCTTGGTGGCCACTGAAGCTTTCTTT

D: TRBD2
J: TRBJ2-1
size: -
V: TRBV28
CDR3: CASRRSGSSGYEQFF
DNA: TGTGCCAGCAGACGGAGCGGGAGTAGTGGATATGAGCAGTTCTTC

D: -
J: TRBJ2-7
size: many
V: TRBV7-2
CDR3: CASSLGVSSYEQYF
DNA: TGTGCCAGCAGCTTAGGGGTTAGCTCCTACGAGCAGTACTTC

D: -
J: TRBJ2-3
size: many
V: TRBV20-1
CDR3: CSASGTGGRTDTQYF
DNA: TGCAGTGCTAGTGGCACCGGCGGACGCACAGATACGCAGTATTTT

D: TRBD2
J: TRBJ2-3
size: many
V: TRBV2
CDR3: CASSEGGLAGMLTDTQYF
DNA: TGTGCCAGCAGTGAAGGGGGACTAGCGGGTATGCTCACAGATACGCAGTATTTT

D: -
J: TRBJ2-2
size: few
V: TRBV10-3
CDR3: CAISEFGTSNTGELFF
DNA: TGTGCCATCAGTGAGTTTGGCACCTCGAACACCGGGGAGCTGTTTTTT

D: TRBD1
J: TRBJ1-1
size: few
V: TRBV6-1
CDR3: CASTNRGQSGEAFF
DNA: TGTGCCAGCACGAACAGGGGGCAGTCGGGTGAAGCTTTCTTT

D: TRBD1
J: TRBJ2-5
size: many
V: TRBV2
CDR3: CASSLGQDYETQYF
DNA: TGTGCCAGCAGCCTCGGACAGGATTACGAGACCCAGTACTTC

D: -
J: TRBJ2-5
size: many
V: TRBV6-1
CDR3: CASSAHETQYF
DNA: TGTGCCAGCAGTGCACATGAGACCCAGTACTTC

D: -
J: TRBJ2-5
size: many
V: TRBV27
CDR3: CATFHWETQYF
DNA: TGTGCCACTTTCCACTGGGAGACCCAGTACTTC

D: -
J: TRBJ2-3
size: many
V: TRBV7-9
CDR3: CASAGPGPTDTQYF
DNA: TGTGCCAGTGCCGGGCCGGGACCCACAGATACGCAGTATTTT

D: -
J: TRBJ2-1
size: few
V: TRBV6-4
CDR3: CASTGTYPPSSYNEQFF
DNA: TGTGCCAGCACGGGGACTTACCCTCCAAGCTCCTACAATGAGCAGTTCTTC

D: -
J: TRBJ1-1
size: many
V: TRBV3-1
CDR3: CASSQVGISTEAFF
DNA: TGTGCCAGCAGCCAAGTTGGAATAAGCACTGAAGCTTTCTTT

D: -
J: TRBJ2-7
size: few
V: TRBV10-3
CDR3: CASSPGGTEGHEQYF
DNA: TGTGCCAGCAGTCCCGGCGGCACGGAGGGCCACGAGCAGTACTTC

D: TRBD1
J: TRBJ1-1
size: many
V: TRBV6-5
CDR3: CASSYTGGIAEAFF
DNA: TGTGCCAGCAGTTACACAGGGGGAATTGCTGAAGCTTTCTTT

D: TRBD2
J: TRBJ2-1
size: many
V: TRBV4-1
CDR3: CASRRAGGYNEQFF
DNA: TGCGCCAGCAGGCGTGCGGGAGGGTACAATGAGCAGTTCTTC

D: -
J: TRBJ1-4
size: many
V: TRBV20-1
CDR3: CSATDRSNEKLFF
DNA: TGCAGTGCTACCGACAGAAGCAATGAAAAACTGTTTTTT

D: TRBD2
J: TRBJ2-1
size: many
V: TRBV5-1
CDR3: CASRTSEYNEQFF
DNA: TGCGCCAGCAGGACTAGCGAGTACAATGAGCAGTTCTTC

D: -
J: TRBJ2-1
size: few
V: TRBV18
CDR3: CASSPEAGSYNEQFF
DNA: TGTGCCAGCTCACCAGAGGCGGGAAGTTACAATGAGCAGTTCTTC

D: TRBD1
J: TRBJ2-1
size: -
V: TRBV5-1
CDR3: CASNPGQGGNEQFF
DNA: TGCGCCAGCAACCCTGGACAGGGTGGCAATGAGCAGTTCTTC

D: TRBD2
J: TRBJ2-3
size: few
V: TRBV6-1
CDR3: CASERGLAGGGSTDTQYF
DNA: TGTGCCAGCGAGCGAGGACTAGCGGGAGGGGGAAGCACAGATACGCAGTATTTT

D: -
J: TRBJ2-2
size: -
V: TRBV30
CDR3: CAWSGQNTGELFF
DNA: TGTGCCTGGAGCGGGCAGAACACCGGGGAGCTGTTTTTT